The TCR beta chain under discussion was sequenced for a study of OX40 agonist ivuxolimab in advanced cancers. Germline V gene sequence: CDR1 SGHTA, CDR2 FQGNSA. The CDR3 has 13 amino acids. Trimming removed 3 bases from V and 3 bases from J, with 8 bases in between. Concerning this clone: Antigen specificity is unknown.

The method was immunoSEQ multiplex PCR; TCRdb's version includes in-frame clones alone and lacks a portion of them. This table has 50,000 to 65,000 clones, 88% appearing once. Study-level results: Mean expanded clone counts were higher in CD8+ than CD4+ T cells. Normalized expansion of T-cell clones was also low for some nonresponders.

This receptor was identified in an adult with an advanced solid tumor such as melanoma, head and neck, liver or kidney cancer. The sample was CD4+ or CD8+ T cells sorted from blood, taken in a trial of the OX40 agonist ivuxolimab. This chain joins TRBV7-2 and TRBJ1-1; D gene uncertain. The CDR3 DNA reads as TGTGCCAGCAGCTTCATCTCCTACACTGAAGCTTTCTTT. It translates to CASSFISYTEAFF.